These T cell receptor beta chains were read from a single sample in a study of blood T cell repertoires in COVID-19. Generated by immunoSEQ multiplex PCR, the TCRdb table keeps only in-frame clones and is missing some. The sample has 150,000 to 200,000 clones; around 93% are singletons. The sample comprised peripheral blood. These receptors all stem from a woman between 50 and 59 years old with acute or convalescent COVID-19. Each CDR3 is given with its conserved first and last residue. The D gene is left open where the match is weak. Some rows mark clone size as missing; the rest say once, few, many or name a class of expanded clone.

j_gene,abundance,d_gene,v_gene,CDR3nt,CDR3aa
TRBJ1-2,-,-,TRBV3-1/TRBV3-2,TGTGCCAGCAGCAGGTCGGAGGACCTCAACTTCTATGGCTACACCTTC,CASSRSEDLNFYGYTF
TRBJ2-1,-,-,TRBV4-1,TGCGCCAGCAGCCCCACAGGGCCCCCACCGGGAAATGAGCAGTTCTTC,CASSPTGPPPGNEQFF
TRBJ1-2,-,TRBD1,TRBV6-5,TGTGCCAGCGAGGGGGCGAACTATGGCTACACCTTC,CASEGANYGYTF
TRBJ2-1,-,TRBD2,TRBV30,TGTGCCTGGAGTGGCAGTAGCGGGCCTCTCAATGAGCAGTTCTTC,CAWSGSSGPLNEQFF
TRBJ1-5,-,TRBD1,TRBV19,TGTGCCAGTAAGGAACTAATCCGGACAGGGTACAATCAGCCCCAGCATTTT,CASKELIRTGYNQPQHF
TRBJ2-6,-,TRBD1,TRBV2,TGTGCCAGCAGTGAAACACCGGGACAGGGGCTATCTGGGGCCAACGTCCTGACTTTC,CASSETPGQGLSGANVLTF
TRBJ1-1,-,-,TRBV4-3,TGCGCCAGCAGCCAAGATACCTACCCGGAGACTGAAGCTTTCTTT,CASSQDTYPETEAFF
TRBJ1-3,-,TRBD1,TRBV4-1,TGCGCCAGCAGTCACAGGGGAGGTACTGGAAACACCATATATTTT,CASSHRGGTGNTIYF
TRBJ2-7,many,-,TRBV15,TGTGCCACCAGCAGAGACCCAGGGGCGACCTACGAGCAGTACTTC,CATSRDPGATYEQYF
TRBJ1-2,-,-,TRBV15,TGTGCCACCAGCAGAGATTGGGCATTATCCTATGGCTACACCTTC,CATSRDWALSYGYTF
TRBJ1-5,-,TRBD1,TRBV12-3/TRBV12-4,TGTGCCAGCAGCACGACAGGGAATCAGCCCCAGCATTTT,CASSTTGNQPQHF
TRBJ1-5,-,-,TRBV7-9,TGTGCCAGCAGCCCGGGGAGTTCCAATCAGCCCCAGCATTTT,CASSPGSSNQPQHF
TRBJ1-1,-,-,TRBV30,TGTGCCTGGGAAACAACTGAAGCTTTCTTT,CAWETTEAFF
TRBJ2-1,once,TRBD2,TRBV5-1,TGCGCCAGCAGACTGCCCTGGCGGGAGGGTCCCAATGAGCAGTTCTTC,CASRLPWREGPNEQFF
TRBJ1-2,-,TRBD1,TRBV3-1/TRBV3-2,TGTGCCAGCAGCCCGCCTTGGACAGGGAACTATGGCTACACCTTC,CASSPPWTGNYGYTF
TRBJ1-6,-,TRBD1,TRBV30,TGTGCCTGGAGTGTAGCAGGGGGCAGGGATTCACCCCTCCACTTT,CAWSVAGGRDSPLHF
TRBJ2-1,-,-,TRBV2,TGTGCCAGCAGTGAAATAGGGGGATCCTACAATGAGCAGTTCTTC,CASSEIGGSYNEQFF
TRBJ1-4,-,TRBD1,TRBV28,TGTGCCAGCAGTTTATTTTTTTTAGGGACAGGGCCTAATGAAAAACTGTTTTTT,CASSLFFLGTGPNEKLFF
TRBJ2-2,-,-,TRBV30,TGTGCCTGGAGTGCGGGGACATTGAACACCGGGGAGCTGTTTTTT,CAWSAGTLNTGELFF
TRBJ1-2,-,TRBD1,TRBV9,TGTGCCAGCAGCTCGAGGACAGGGAGCGGCTACACCTTC,CASSSRTGSGYTF
TRBJ1-2,-,TRBD1,TRBV19,TGTGCCAGCTCAACCGGGACAGGCGTTTCAGGCTACACCTTC,CASSTGTGVSGYTF
TRBJ1-6,once,-,TRBV30,TGTGCCTGGAGCCCCCGCCGCCGACAGGCTAATTCACCCCTCCACTTT,CAWSPRRRQANSPLHF